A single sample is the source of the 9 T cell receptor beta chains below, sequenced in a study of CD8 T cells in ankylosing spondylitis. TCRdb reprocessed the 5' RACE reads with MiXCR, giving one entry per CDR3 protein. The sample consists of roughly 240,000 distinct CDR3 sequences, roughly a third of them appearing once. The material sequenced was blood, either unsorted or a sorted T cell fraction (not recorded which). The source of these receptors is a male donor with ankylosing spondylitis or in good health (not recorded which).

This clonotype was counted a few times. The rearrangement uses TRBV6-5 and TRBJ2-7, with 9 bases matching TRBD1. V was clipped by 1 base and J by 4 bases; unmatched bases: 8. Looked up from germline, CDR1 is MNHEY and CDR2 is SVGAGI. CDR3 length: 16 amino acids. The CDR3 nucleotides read TGTGCCAGCAGTTACTATTGGGACAGGGAGACGTACGAGCAGTACTTC. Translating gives CASSYYWDRETYEQYF.

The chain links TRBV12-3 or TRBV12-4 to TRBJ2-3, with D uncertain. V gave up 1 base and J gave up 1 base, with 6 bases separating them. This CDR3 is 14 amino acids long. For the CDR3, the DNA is TGTGCCAGCAGTTTAGACCTGGGCACAGATACGCAGTATTTT. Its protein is CASSLDLGTDTQYF.

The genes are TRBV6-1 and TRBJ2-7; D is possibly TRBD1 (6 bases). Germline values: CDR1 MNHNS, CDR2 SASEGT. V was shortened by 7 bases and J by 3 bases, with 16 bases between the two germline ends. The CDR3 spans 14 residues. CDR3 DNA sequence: TGTGCCAGCACCAAGGACAGTACACTCTACGAGCAGTACTTC. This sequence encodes CASTKDSTLYEQYF.

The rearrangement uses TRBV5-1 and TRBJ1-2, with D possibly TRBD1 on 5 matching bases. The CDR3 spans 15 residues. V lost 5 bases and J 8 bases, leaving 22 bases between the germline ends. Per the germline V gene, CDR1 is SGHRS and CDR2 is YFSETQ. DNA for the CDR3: TGCGCCAGCAGGGATCGGGACGGCTCCCGGAGGGGCTACACCTTC. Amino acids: CASRDRDGSRRGYTF.

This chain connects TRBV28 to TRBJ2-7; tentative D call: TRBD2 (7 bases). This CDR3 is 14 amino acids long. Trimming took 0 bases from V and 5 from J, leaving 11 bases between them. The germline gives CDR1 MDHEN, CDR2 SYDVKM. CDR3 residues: CASSLWGGADEQYF. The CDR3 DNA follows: TGTGCCAGCAGTTTATGGGGGGGGGCCGACGAGCAGTACTTC.

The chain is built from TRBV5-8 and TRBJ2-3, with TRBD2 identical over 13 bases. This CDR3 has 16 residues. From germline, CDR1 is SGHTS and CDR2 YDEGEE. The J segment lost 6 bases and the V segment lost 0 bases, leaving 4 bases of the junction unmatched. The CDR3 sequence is CASSLVLAGGMDTQYF. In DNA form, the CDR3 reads TGTGCCAGCAGCTTGGTACTAGCGGGGGGGATGGATACGCAGTATTTT.

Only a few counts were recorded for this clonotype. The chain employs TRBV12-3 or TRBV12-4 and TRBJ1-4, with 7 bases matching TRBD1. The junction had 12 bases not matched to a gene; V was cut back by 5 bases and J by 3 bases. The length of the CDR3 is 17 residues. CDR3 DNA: TGTGCCAGCAGTCTTCCCGGAGGGGGCGCCCCTAATGAAAAACTGTTTTTT. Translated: CASSLPGGGAPNEKLFF.

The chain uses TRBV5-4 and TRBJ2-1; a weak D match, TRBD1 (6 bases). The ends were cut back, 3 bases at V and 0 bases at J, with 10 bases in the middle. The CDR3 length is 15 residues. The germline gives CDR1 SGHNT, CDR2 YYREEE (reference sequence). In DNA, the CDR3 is TGTGCCAGCAGCTCTGGACAGTTCTCCTACAATGAGCAGTTCTTC. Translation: CASSSGQFSYNEQFF.

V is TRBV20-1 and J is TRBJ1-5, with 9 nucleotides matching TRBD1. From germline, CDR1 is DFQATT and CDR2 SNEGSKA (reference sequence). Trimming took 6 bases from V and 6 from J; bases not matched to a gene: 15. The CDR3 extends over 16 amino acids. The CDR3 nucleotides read TGCAGTGCCCCAGGGACAGGGCACCTAGCAGGTCAGCCCCAGCATTTT. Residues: CSAPGTGHLAGQPQHF.